This TCR beta chain was profiled in a study of cytomegalovirus exposure and HLA in healthy donors. Study details: Sequencing of about 200 million T cells in an earlier analysis found 100 million to 140 million unique TCR beta sequences.

General study findings and limits: Reportedly, fewer N-insertions than the 666-donor mean appeared in an Asian-associated ancestry cluster in a later analysis.

Worth noting for this clone: Its target is unknown.

The ends were cut back, 1 base at V and 0 bases at J, with 12 bases in the middle. The CDR3 runs 16 residues. The germline V gene encodes CDR1 MNHNY and CDR2 SVGAGI (reference sequence). Primers: 60 Vbeta forward and 13 Jbeta reverse. Method: immunoSEQ multiplex PCR; TCRdb's copy keeps in-frame clones and lacks some. This table has roughly 80,000 clones, about 60% appearing once. The sample taken for sequencing was PBMCs. The rearrangement joins TRBV6-6 to TRBJ1-1, with D maybe TRBD1 (5 bases). This receptor was obtained from a man aged 30 to 45 in good health and CMV-seropositive. CDR3 loop: CASSYYLTDMNTEAFF. The CDR3 DNA follows: TGTGCCAGCAGTTACTACCTGACAGATATGAACACTGAAGCTTTCTTT.